This entry lists 18 T cell receptor beta chains sequenced from one sample in a study of CD8 T cells in Susac syndrome. RNA was extracted with the RNeasy kit, and a quantity of roughly 0.45 to 1 ug was reverse transcribed using random hexamers. TCRdb ran MiXCR on the immunoSEQ multiplex PCR reads and lists one entry per CDR3 protein. Counted here are 150,000 to 200,000 distinct CDR3 sequences, around 94% occurring once; the ten biggest clones make up almost 0.095%. Sequencing was done on a sample of CD4+ T cells from PBMCs. The receptors were sampled from a human donor with multiple sclerosis.

The chain recombines TRBV20-1 with TRBJ2-7, with 7 bases matching TRBD2. The CDR3 totals 12 residues. In germline, CDR1 is DFQATT, CDR2 SNEGSKA (reference sequence). The ends lost 5 bases at V and 3 bases at J; junction bases unmatched: 4. The CDR3 coding sequence is TGCAGTGCTCTAGCGGTGGACTACGAGCAGTACTTC. Protein sequence: CSALAVDYEQYF.

This chain connects TRBV4-1 to TRBJ1-5, with 9 bases that match TRBD1. The CDR3 length is 16 residues. V shed 4 bases and J 9 bases; nucleotides not matched to a gene: 13. Per germline, CDR1 MGHRA and CDR2 YSYEKL. The CDR3: CASSPIAGTGSAPQHF. The CDR3 DNA sequence: TGCGCCAGCAGCCCTATCGCCGGGACAGGGAGCGCGCCCCAGCATTTT.

This chain joins TRBV6-1 and TRBJ2-5; 11 nucleotides align to TRBD2. The germline V gene has CDR1 MNHNS and CDR2 SASEGT. This CDR3 is built from 18 residues. V dropped 7 bases and J dropped 0; count of bases not matched to a gene: 13. This CDR3 reads CASIQGTSGGRYQETQYF. CDR3 nucleotides: TGTGCCAGCATCCAAGGGACTAGCGGAGGTCGGTACCAAGAGACCCAGTACTTC.

The rearrangement joins TRBV5-1 to TRBJ1-3; D possibly corresponds to TRBD1 (5 bases). Germline V gene sequence: CDR1 SGHRS, CDR2 YFSETQ. The CDR3 has 14 residues. The germline V and J ends were trimmed by 1 base and 8 bases, with 13 bases remaining between them. Written as DNA, the CDR3 is TGCGCCAGCAGCTTGACGGGGGTCACCGACACCATATATTTT. Residues: CASSLTGVTDTIYF.

This clonotype was detected once. The V gene is TRBV6-4, the J gene TRBJ2-2, with D perhaps matching TRBD1 or TRBD2 (7 bases each). V lost 6 bases to trimming and J lost 4 bases, with 18 bases between them. CDR1 and CDR2 (germline): MRHNA, SNTAGT. This CDR3 comprises 16 residues. This CDR3 is CASSPRGGGSTGELFF. CDR3 DNA sequence: TGTGCCAGCAGCCCCAGAGGGGGCGGGAGCACCGGGGAGCTGTTTTTT.

This chain joins TRBV4-3 and TRBJ2-6; possible D gene TRBD2, 6 bases. Trimming stripped 0 bases from V and 2 bases from J, with 11 bases between. CDR1 is LGHNA and CDR2 is YSLEER in the germline V gene. This CDR3 spans 17 amino acids. The CDR3, as DNA: TGCGCCAGCAGCCAAGAATCCGGGAGCGCTGGGGCCAACGTCCTGACTTTC. Translated: CASSQESGSAGANVLTF.

The V gene is TRBV12-3 or TRBV12-4, the J gene TRBJ1-5; no clear D. V lost 2 bases and J lost 3, with 5 bases in between. The CDR3 loop spans 13 amino acids. The CDR3 is CASSLQLNQPQHF. The CDR3 coding sequence is TGTGCCAGCAGTTTACAGCTCAATCAGCCCCAGCATTTT.

The rearrangement links TRBV19 to TRBJ2-7; 12 bases fit TRBD1. Germline lookup yields CDR1 LNHDA and CDR2 SQIVND (reference sequence). The CDR3 is 22 amino acids. The V gene end was trimmed by 2 bases and the J gene end by 1 base; junction bases not matched to a gene: 21. The CDR3 DNA sequence: TGTGCCAGTAGTATACAAGCGACACCCGGGACAGGGGGCTCAGGGTCGTCCTACGAGCAGTACTTC. This sequence encodes CASSIQATPGTGGSGSSYEQYF.

The V call is TRBV16, the J call TRBJ1-5, with D possibly TRBD1 on 6 matching bases. The CDR3 covers 17 residues. V lost 1 base to trimming and J lost 3 bases, with 16 bases between them. Germline values: CDR1 KGHSY, CDR2 FQNENV. This chain's CDR3 is CASSQFGAGVDNQPQHF. In DNA, the CDR3 is TGTGCCAGCAGCCAATTCGGGGCAGGGGTAGACAATCAGCCCCAGCATTTT.

This chain uses TRBV12-3 or TRBV12-4 with TRBJ1-4, with 9 bases fitting TRBD1. Trimming removed 3 bases from V and 8 bases from J; junction bases left unmatched: 4. CDR3 length: 14 amino acids. The DNA of the CDR3 is TGTGCCAGCAGTTTGGACAGGGGAGGGGAAAAACTGTTTTTT. It codes for CASSLDRGGEKLFF.

The CDR3 is CASSYRGQGMANSPLHF. CDR3 coding DNA: TGTGCCAGCAGTTATAGGGGACAGGGCATGGCTAATTCACCCCTCCACTTT. The gene calls are TRBV6-5 and TRBJ1-6; TRBD1 agrees at 9 bases. This CDR3 is built from 17 residues. The V gene's germline CDR1 is MNHEY and CDR2 SVGAGI. Losses at the gene ends were 3 bases for V and 6 bases for J; bases not matched to a gene: 9.

The V and J genes are TRBV2 and TRBJ2-7, with 7 bases fitting TRBD2. Germline lookup yields CDR1 SNHLY and CDR2 FYNNEI. The CDR3 consists of 13 residues. With 8 bases clipped from V and 5 bases from J, the junction kept 9 bases outside the gene matches. The CDR3 DNA follows: TGTGCCAGCTCCCGACAGCGGGAAAACGAGCAGTACTTC. It translates to CASSRQRENEQYF. The variable domain in full, completed from reference TRBV2 and TRBJ2-7, reads EPEVTQTPSHQVTQMGQEVILRCVPISNHLYFYWYRQILGQKVEFLVSFYNNEISEKSEIFDDQFSVERPDGSNFTLKIRSTKLEDSAMYFCASSRQRENEQYFGPGTRLTVT.

This rearrangement joins TRBV2 to TRBJ2-7; 11 nucleotides agree with TRBD1. The trim removed 5 bases at V and 6 bases at J, leaving 6 bases unmatched. Germline CDR1 and CDR2: SNHLY and FYNNEI. There are 14 residues in the CDR3. The CDR3 DNA reads as TGTGCCAGCAGTACCGGACAGGGGGCGGCCGAGCAGTACTTC. It is translated as CASSTGQGAAEQYF. Together with reference TRBV2 and TRBJ2-7, the CDR3 gives the full variable domain: EPEVTQTPSHQVTQMGQEVILRCVPISNHLYFYWYRQILGQKVEFLVSFYNNEISEKSEIFDDQFSVERPDGSNFTLKIRSTKLEDSAMYFCASSTGQGAAEQYFGPGTRLTVT.

The sample holds one count of this clonotype. The chain has TRBV7-9 and TRBJ2-5; 7 nucleotides agree with TRBD2. This CDR3 is built from 15 residues. V lost 6 bases, J lost 0 bases, and 7 bases stayed unmatched. CDR1 is SEHNR, CDR2 FQNEAQ, per germline (reference sequence). CDR3: CASSSTRGDQETQYF. The CDR3 region has the DNA TGTGCCAGCAGTTCAACACGGGGGGACCAAGAGACCCAGTACTTC.

The V gene is TRBV7-2, the J gene TRBJ2-5; D gene uncertain. The CDR3 is 14 amino acids. The V and J ends lost 4 bases and 7 bases respectively, with 16 bases between them. Germline CDR1 SGHTA, CDR2 FQGNSA. The CDR3 protein is CASSSGSAARTQYF. CDR3 sequence (DNA): TGTGCCAGCAGCTCTGGCTCCGCGGCCCGGACCCAGTACTTC.

V and J are TRBV18 and TRBJ1-1; weak D call: TRBD1 (5 bases). The germline CDR1 and CDR2 sequences are KGHSH and LQKENI. V dropped 3 bases and J dropped 3 bases, with 11 bases sitting between them. The CDR3 runs to 14 residues. The CDR3 here is CASSPRVADTEAFF. The CDR3 bases are TGTGCCAGCTCACCCAGGGTTGCGGACACTGAAGCTTTCTTT.

The rearrangement joins TRBV30 to TRBJ1-5; D not resolved. This CDR3 is built from 16 residues. V was pared by 0 bases and J by 4 bases, with 16 bases between. In germline, CDR1 is GTSNPN, CDR2 SVGIG (reference sequence). The CDR3 here is CAWSVPGPQGNQPQHF. Written as DNA, the CDR3 is TGTGCCTGGAGTGTACCCGGCCCACAAGGTAATCAGCCCCAGCATTTT.

V and J are TRBV6-6 and TRBJ1-4; D is unresolved. The germline V and J ends were trimmed by 2 bases and 6 bases, with 10 bases remaining between them. Germline V gene data show CDR1 as MNHNY and CDR2 as SVGAGI (reference sequence). The CDR3 extends over 14 amino acids. CDR3 residues: CASSYSQTHEKLFF. As DNA, the CDR3 is TGTGCCAGCAGTTACAGCCAGACGCATGAAAAACTGTTTTTT.